The clone carrying this TCR beta chain occurred a few times. Antigen unknown. This record comes from a study of T cells after yellow fever vaccination. V lost 6 bases to trimming and J lost 2 bases; unmatched junction nucleotides: 7. The CDR3 runs to 14 residues. Germline CDR1 and CDR2: GTSNPN and SVGIG (reference sequence). General study points: Abundant clonotypes from the bulk population could contaminate FACS-sorted repertoires.

One entry per CDR3 protein, called by TCRdb with MiXCR from the 5' RACE reads. The sample carries approximately 110,000 distinct CDR3 sequences, around 8.6% recorded once. This TCR was sampled from a man aged 25 to 45 who received the YFV17D yellow fever vaccine. The chain joins TRBV30 to TRBJ2-1, with TRBD2 matching over 7 bases. Sequencing used CD8+ T cells sorted from PBMCs, obtained 45 days after the yellow fever booster vaccination. The CDR3 bases are TGTGCCTGTCGGGGACTAACTCCCTACAATGAGCAGTTCTTC. This codes for CACRGLTPYNEQFF.